These T cell receptor beta chains were read from a single sample in a study of shared clonotypes between healthy human individuals. Sequencing used immunoSEQ multiplex PCR; TCRdb keeps in-frame clones, though not all of them. The sample shows about 2.1 million clones, about 93% of them seen only once. The material sequenced was naive CD8+ T cells from PBMCs. These receptors all come from a man aged 18 to 30 in good health. Some clones in this sample may be carry-over from other donors' samples. Both conserved end residues are part of each CDR3. The D gene is left open where the match is weak. Clone size is stated in some rows and not others, as once, few, many or a class when expanded.

V: TRBV27
D: -
J: TRBJ2-7
size: -
DNA: TGTGCCAGCAGTTCCCGGACAGTTACGACCTACGAGCAGTACTTC
CDR3: CASSSRTVTTYEQYF

V: TRBV6-5
D: -
J: TRBJ1-1
size: -
DNA: TGTGCCAGCAGTTACAGCAGGGTGGGTGGCACTGAAGCTTTCTTT
CDR3: CASSYSRVGGTEAFF

V: TRBV7-8
D: -
J: TRBJ2-5
size: -
DNA: TGTGCCAGCAGCCCCTTTGTCGTGGGGGGGGCCGAGACCCAGTACTTC
CDR3: CASSPFVVGGAETQYF

V: TRBV5-6
D: -
J: TRBJ2-3
size: -
DNA: TGTGCCAGCAGGGGGGACCAGCCCACAGATACGCAGTATTTT
CDR3: CASRGDQPTDTQYF

V: TRBV6-1
D: -
J: TRBJ2-7
size: -
DNA: TGTGCCAGCAGTGGTGGGGTGGGGTCGACCTACGAGCAGTACTTC
CDR3: CASSGGVGSTYEQYF

V: TRBV19
D: TRBD1
J: TRBJ1-1
size: -
DNA: TGTGCCAGTAGTAAGGGACAGGGCATGAACACTGAAGCTTTCTTT
CDR3: CASSKGQGMNTEAFF

V: TRBV11-2
D: TRBD2
J: TRBJ2-7
size: -
DNA: TGTGCCAGTTCCAGCGGGAGCTACGAGCAGTACTTC
CDR3: CASSSGSYEQYF

V: TRBV11-2
D: TRBD1
J: TRBJ1-2
size: -
DNA: TGTGCCAGCAGCCACGGGACAGCCACAAGTAACTATGGCTACACCTTC
CDR3: CASSHGTATSNYGYTF

V: TRBV7-2
D: -
J: TRBJ2-7
size: -
DNA: TGTGCCAGCAGCTTACTGACAGGTCCCCTCTACGAGCAGTACTTC
CDR3: CASSLLTGPLYEQYF

V: TRBV5-6
D: TRBD2
J: TRBJ2-5
size: -
DNA: TGTGCCAGCAGCTTGGATCTAGCGGCGTACCAAGAGACCCAGTACTTC
CDR3: CASSLDLAAYQETQYF

V: TRBV30
D: -
J: TRBJ2-5
size: -
DNA: TGTGCCTGGAGTGTATGGGGGCTGGAGACCCAGTACTTC
CDR3: CAWSVWGLETQYF

V: TRBV13
D: -
J: TRBJ2-7
size: -
DNA: TGTGCCAGCAGCCCCCCGGGGCAGGGAGCCTACGAGCAGTACTTC
CDR3: CASSPPGQGAYEQYF

V: TRBV4-3
D: -
J: TRBJ2-2
size: few
DNA: TGCGCCAGCAGCCAAGTAGTGAACGGGGAGCTGTTTTTT
CDR3: CASSQVVNGELFF

V: TRBV28
D: -
J: TRBJ1-5
size: -
DNA: TGTGCCAGCAGTTTCGGTCACTTGAGCCAGCCCCAGCATTTT
CDR3: CASSFGHLSQPQHF

V: TRBV5-4
D: TRBD1
J: TRBJ1-1
size: few
DNA: TGTGCCAGCAGCTTGGACGCGCCGGGACAGGGTACTGAAGCTTTCTTT
CDR3: CASSLDAPGQGTEAFF

V: TRBV27
D: -
J: TRBJ1-2
size: -
DNA: TGTGCCAGCAGTTTAGGCTGGGCAGCCAACGCGAGGGGCTACACCTTC
CDR3: CASSLGWAANARGYTF

V: TRBV7-8
D: TRBD1
J: TRBJ2-5
size: -
DNA: TGTGCCAGCAGCTCTTGGACAGGGGGGGAGACCCAGTACTTC
CDR3: CASSSWTGGETQYF

V: TRBV10-3
D: TRBD2
J: TRBJ2-7
size: once
DNA: TGTGCCATTAGCACTCTAGCGGGAGTATCCCACGAGCAGTACTTC
CDR3: CAISTLAGVSHEQYF

V: TRBV27
D: TRBD1
J: TRBJ2-7
size: -
DNA: TGTGCCAGCAGTACGCAGGGGGTCACCTACGAGCAGTACTTC
CDR3: CASSTQGVTYEQYF

V: TRBV29-1
D: -
J: TRBJ2-3
size: once
DNA: TGCAGCAGCCACATGAGGACTGGGGCAGGGGATACGCAGTATTTT
CDR3: CSSHMRTGAGDTQYF

V: TRBV6-1
D: -
J: TRBJ2-7
size: -
DNA: TGTGCCAGCAGTGAAAACGGACCCTACGAGCAGTACTTC
CDR3: CASSENGPYEQYF

V: TRBV27
D: TRBD1
J: TRBJ1-1
size: -
DNA: TGTGCCAGCAGGCCCCGACAGGGGAGGACGAACACTGAAGCTTTCTTT
CDR3: CASRPRQGRTNTEAFF

V: TRBV30
D: -
J: TRBJ1-2
size: -
DNA: TGTGCCTGGAGTTTCGGGGCTGCGGGCTACACCTTC
CDR3: CAWSFGAAGYTF

V: TRBV27
D: -
J: TRBJ1-5
size: -
DNA: TGTGCCAGCAGCTTTGGACCGGCGAGCAATCAGCCCCAGCATTTT
CDR3: CASSFGPASNQPQHF

V: TRBV7-9
D: TRBD1
J: TRBJ1-2
size: -
DNA: TGTGCCAGCAGCTTACTTCCCGGACAGGCCTACGAGGGGGGGTATGGCTACACCTTC
CDR3: CASSLLPGQAYEGGYGYTF

V: TRBV5-1
D: -
J: TRBJ2-6
size: -
DNA: TGCGCCAGCAGCTCCTACTACAGGGATGGTGGGGCCAACGTCCTGACTTTC
CDR3: CASSSYYRDGGANVLTF

V: TRBV28
D: -
J: TRBJ2-7
size: -
DNA: TGTGCCAGCAGTCACAGGCGGGGCATCCGCGAGCAGTACTTC
CDR3: CASSHRRGIREQYF

V: TRBV10-3
D: TRBD2
J: TRBJ2-7
size: -
DNA: TGTGCCACTCCGGGACTAGCGGGAGAGACCTACGAGCAGTACTTC
CDR3: CATPGLAGETYEQYF

V: TRBV27
D: TRBD2
J: TRBJ2-3
size: -
DNA: TGTGCCAGCAGTTCCCAAGCGGGAGGAACAGATACGCAGTATTTT
CDR3: CASSSQAGGTDTQYF

V: TRBV27
D: TRBD1
J: TRBJ2-7
size: -
DNA: TGTGCCAGCAGAGGGGGCAGATCCTACGAGCAGTACTTC
CDR3: CASRGGRSYEQYF

V: TRBV9
D: TRBD1
J: TRBJ1-1
size: -
DNA: TGTGCCAGTGGGGACAGGAATCGGGTTGAAGCTTTCTTT
CDR3: CASGDRNRVEAFF

V: TRBV4-1
D: -
J: TRBJ2-2
size: -
DNA: TGCGCCAGCAGCCCTGGGTTCGGAGCCACCGGGGAGCTGTTTTTT
CDR3: CASSPGFGATGELFF

V: TRBV7-9
D: -
J: TRBJ1-1
size: -
DNA: TGTGCCAGCATCCCCCCCCTCATGAACACTGAAGCTTTCTTT
CDR3: CASIPPLMNTEAFF

V: TRBV27
D: TRBD1
J: TRBJ2-2
size: -
DNA: TGTGCCAGCAGTTTCCAGGGGGCCGGGGAGCTGTTTTTT
CDR3: CASSFQGAGELFF

V: TRBV5-6
D: TRBD1
J: TRBJ2-5
size: -
DNA: TGTGCCAGCAGTGACTACGGGACAGGGGGGGAGACCCAGTACTTC
CDR3: CASSDYGTGGETQYF

V: TRBV19
D: -
J: TRBJ2-3
size: -
DNA: TGTGCCAGTAGTTTGTCCGGGGGTCGGGATACGCAGTATTTT
CDR3: CASSLSGGRDTQYF

V: TRBV5-8
D: TRBD2
J: TRBJ2-5
size: once
DNA: TGTGCCTGCGGCGGGGGTTGGGAGACCCAGTACTTC
CDR3: CACGGGWETQYF

V: TRBV6-5
D: -
J: TRBJ2-1
size: -
DNA: TGTGCCAGCGGGCGGAGAGACTCTGCAGACAATGAGCAGTTCTTC
CDR3: CASGRRDSADNEQFF

V: TRBV19
D: TRBD1
J: TRBJ1-2
size: -
DNA: TGTGCCAGTAGTATAAGGGGGACAGGAAGAGCTAACTATGGCTACACCTTC
CDR3: CASSIRGTGRANYGYTF

V: TRBV28
D: TRBD2
J: TRBJ2-1
size: -
DNA: TGTGCCAGCAGTTTCTCCCTCATAGCGGGATTAGGGACGAATGAGCAGTTCTTC
CDR3: CASSFSLIAGLGTNEQFF

V: TRBV9
D: -
J: TRBJ2-2
size: -
DNA: TGTGCCAGCAGCGCTGGGAGACTACCGAACACCGGGGAGCTGTTTTTT
CDR3: CASSAGRLPNTGELFF

V: TRBV19
D: TRBD1
J: TRBJ1-2
size: once
DNA: TGTGCCAGTACCAGGGACAGGTATGGCTACACCTTC
CDR3: CASTRDRYGYTF

V: TRBV9
D: -
J: TRBJ2-3
size: -
DNA: TGTGCCAGCAGCGTAGAGCGGGCATCTAGCACAGATACGCAGTATTTT
CDR3: CASSVERASSTDTQYF

V: TRBV27
D: TRBD1
J: TRBJ2-7
size: -
DNA: TGTGCCAGCAGTCCCCGACAGGGGCCCTCCCCTTGGGAGCAGTACTTC
CDR3: CASSPRQGPSPWEQYF

V: TRBV14
D: -
J: TRBJ2-3
size: -
DNA: TGTGCCAGCAGCCAAGAGTTAAGGGATACGCAGTATTTT
CDR3: CASSQELRDTQYF

V: TRBV7-9
D: -
J: TRBJ2-7
size: -
DNA: TGTGCCAGCAGCCGAGCCGAGGACACCCTCTCCCACGAGCAGTACTTC
CDR3: CASSRAEDTLSHEQYF

V: TRBV11-2
D: TRBD1
J: TRBJ1-1
size: once
DNA: TGTGCCAGCAGCGCCGGGACAGGGGTTAGAGGAGCTTTCTTT
CDR3: CASSAGTGVRGAFF

V: TRBV29-1
D: -
J: TRBJ2-5
size: -
DNA: TGCAGCGGCCTCCGGGACTTCCAGTGGGGGACCCAGTACTTC
CDR3: CSGLRDFQWGTQYF

V: TRBV14
D: TRBD1
J: TRBJ2-7
size: -
DNA: TGTGCCAGCAGCCAAACCGGGACAGGGGCATATAGCTCCTACGAGCAGTACTTC
CDR3: CASSQTGTGAYSSYEQYF

V: TRBV7-7
D: -
J: TRBJ1-3
size: -
DNA: TGTGCCAGCAGCTTTCGCTTCCTAAGCTCTGGAAACACCATATATTTT
CDR3: CASSFRFLSSGNTIYF

V: TRBV6-5
D: -
J: TRBJ1-1
size: -
DNA: TGTGCCAGCAGTTACGGGGGACATATGAACACTGAAGCTTTCTTT
CDR3: CASSYGGHMNTEAFF

V: TRBV6-1
D: -
J: TRBJ1-5
size: -
DNA: TGTGCCAGCAGTGAATTTAAGAGGGGCCAGCCCCAGCATTTT
CDR3: CASSEFKRGQPQHF

V: TRBV7-3
D: -
J: TRBJ1-3
size: -
DNA: TGTGCCAGCAGCCCAACTTGGGGGCCTGGAAACACCATATATTTT
CDR3: CASSPTWGPGNTIYF

V: TRBV2
D: -
J: TRBJ2-5
size: -
DNA: TGTGCCAGCCGATACCGCCCGGGACTGATTCAAGAGACCCAGTACTTC
CDR3: CASRYRPGLIQETQYF